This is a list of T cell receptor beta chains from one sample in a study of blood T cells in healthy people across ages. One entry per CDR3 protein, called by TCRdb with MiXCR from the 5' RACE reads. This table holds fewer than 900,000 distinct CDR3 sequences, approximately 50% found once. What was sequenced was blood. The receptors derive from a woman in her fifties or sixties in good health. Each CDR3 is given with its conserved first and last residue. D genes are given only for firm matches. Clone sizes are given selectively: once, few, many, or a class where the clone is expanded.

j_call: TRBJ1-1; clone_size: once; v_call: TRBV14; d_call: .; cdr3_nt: TGTGCCAGCAGCCAAGATCGGCAGGGCCAAGCTTTCTTT; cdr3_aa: CASSQDRQGQAFF
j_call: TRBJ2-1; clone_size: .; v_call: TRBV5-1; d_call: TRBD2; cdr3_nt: TGCGCCAGCAGCTTACCTGAGCTAGCGGGAGTGGATGAGCAGTTCTTC; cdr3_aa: CASSLPELAGVDEQFF
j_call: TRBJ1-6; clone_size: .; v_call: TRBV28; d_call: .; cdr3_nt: TGTGCCAGCAGTTTAGGGGACGCCAATTCACCCCTCCACTTT; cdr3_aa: CASSLGDANSPLHF
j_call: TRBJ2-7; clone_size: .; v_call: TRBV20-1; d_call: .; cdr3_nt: TGCAGGCCCTCCGCCGGGAGCTCCTACGAGCAGTACTTC; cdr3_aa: CRPSAGSSYEQYF
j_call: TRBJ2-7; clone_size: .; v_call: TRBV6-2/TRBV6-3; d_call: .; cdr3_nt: TGTGCCAGCAGGAGACAGTCAGGGCCCTACGAGCAGTACTTC; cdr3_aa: CASRRQSGPYEQYF
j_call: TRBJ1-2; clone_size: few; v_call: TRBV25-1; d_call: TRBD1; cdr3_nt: TGTGCCAGCAGTGGGGACAGTCCTAACTATGGCTACACCTTC; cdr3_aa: CASSGDSPNYGYTF
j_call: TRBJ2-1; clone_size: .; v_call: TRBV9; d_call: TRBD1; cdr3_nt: TGTGCCAGCAGCGGACCAGGGGGCAATGAGCAGTTCTTC; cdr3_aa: CASSGPGGNEQFF
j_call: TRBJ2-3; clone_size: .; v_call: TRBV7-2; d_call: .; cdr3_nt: TGTGCCAGCAGTCCCCTAGCAGCTACGCAGTATTTT; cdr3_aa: CASSPLAATQYF
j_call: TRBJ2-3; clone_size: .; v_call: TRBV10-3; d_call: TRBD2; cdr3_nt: TGTGCCATCAGTCCGACTAGCGGGAGAGATAGCACGGATACGCAGTATTTT; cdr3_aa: CAISPTSGRDSTDTQYF
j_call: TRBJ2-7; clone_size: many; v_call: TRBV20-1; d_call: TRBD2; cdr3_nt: TGCAGTGCTAGACCCACGGGGGGACCGGGGAGCGGGTACGAGCAGTACTTC; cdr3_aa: CSARPTGGPGSGYEQYF
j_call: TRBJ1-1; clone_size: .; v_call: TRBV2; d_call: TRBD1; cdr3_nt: TGTGCCAGCAGTGAAGTGGGGACAGATCTGAACACTGAAGCTTTCTTT; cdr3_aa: CASSEVGTDLNTEAFF
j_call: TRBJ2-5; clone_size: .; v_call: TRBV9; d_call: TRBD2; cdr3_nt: TGTGCCAGCAGCGTAGCTACGACGGGAGGGCCCCATGAGCAGTACTTC; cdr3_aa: CASSVATTGGPHEQYF
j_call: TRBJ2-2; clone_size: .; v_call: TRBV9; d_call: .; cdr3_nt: TGTGCCAGCAGCGGAGTTGTGGGCGCGAACACCGGGGAGCTGTTTTTT; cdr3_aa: CASSGVVGANTGELFF
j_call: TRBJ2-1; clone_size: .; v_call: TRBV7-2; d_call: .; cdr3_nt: TGTGCCAGCCGTCGTAACGGTGAGCAGTTCTTC; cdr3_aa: CASRRNGEQFF
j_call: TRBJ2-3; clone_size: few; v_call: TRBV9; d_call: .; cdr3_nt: TGTGCCAGCAGCCCCGGGGGCAGACAGAATACAGATACGCAGTATTTT; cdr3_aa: CASSPGGRQNTDTQYF
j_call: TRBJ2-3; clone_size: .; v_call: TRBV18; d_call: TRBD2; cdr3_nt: TGTGCCAGCTCACCGCTCCCCGGGACTAGCGGGAGAAAAGATACGCAGTATTTT; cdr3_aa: CASSPLPGTSGRKDTQYF
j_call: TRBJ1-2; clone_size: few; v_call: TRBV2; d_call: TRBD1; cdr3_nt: TGTGCCAGCAGCCCTCCAAGGGGACAGGGCTATGGCTACACCTTC; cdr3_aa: CASSPPRGQGYGYTF
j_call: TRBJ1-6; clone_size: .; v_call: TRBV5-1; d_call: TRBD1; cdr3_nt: TGCGCCAGCAGCTCCCTACCGGGACAGAACAATTCACCCCTCCACTTT; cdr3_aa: CASSSLPGQNNSPLHF
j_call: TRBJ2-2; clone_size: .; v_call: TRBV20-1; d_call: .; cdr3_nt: TGCAGTGCTAGAGATCCCCGCGTTGGGGAGCTGTTTTTT; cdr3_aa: CSARDPRVGELFF
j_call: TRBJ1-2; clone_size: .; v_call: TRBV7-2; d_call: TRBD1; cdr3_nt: TGTGCCAGCAGCCAGGGACAGCCGACCCTATATGGCTACACCTTC; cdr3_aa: CASSQGQPTLYGYTF
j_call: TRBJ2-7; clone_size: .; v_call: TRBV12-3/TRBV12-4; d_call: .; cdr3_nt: TGTGCCAGCAGTTTTGTCCTAGCCTACGAGCAGTACTTC; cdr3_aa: CASSFVLAYEQYF
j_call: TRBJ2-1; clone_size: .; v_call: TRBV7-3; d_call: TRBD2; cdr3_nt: TGTGCCAGCAGCCCCGGAGCGGGAGGGCCTTCCTACAATGAGCAGTTCTTC; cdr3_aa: CASSPGAGGPSYNEQFF
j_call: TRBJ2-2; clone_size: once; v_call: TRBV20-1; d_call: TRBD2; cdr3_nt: TGCAGTGCTAGGAGTCTAGCGGGGCAGACCACCGGGGAGCTGTTTTTT; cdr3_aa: CSARSLAGQTTGELFF
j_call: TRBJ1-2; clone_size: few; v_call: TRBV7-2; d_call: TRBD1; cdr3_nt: TGTGCCAGCAGCGAACTCCGGGACAGGAGAACTCATGGCTACACCTTC; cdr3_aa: CASSELRDRRTHGYTF
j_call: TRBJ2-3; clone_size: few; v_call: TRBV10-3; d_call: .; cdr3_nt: TGTGCCATCAGTGAGCGGGAAGATACGCAGTATTTT; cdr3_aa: CAISEREDTQYF
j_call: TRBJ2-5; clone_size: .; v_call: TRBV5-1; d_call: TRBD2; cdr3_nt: TGCGCCAGCAGCCAAACTAGCGGGGGCGAAGAGACCCAGTACTTC; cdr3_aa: CASSQTSGGEETQYF
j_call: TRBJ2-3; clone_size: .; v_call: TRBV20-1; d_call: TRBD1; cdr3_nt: TGCAGTGCTAGAGGCACCGGGACAGGGACCTTTTTCACAGATACGCAGTATTTT; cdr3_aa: CSARGTGTGTFFTDTQYF
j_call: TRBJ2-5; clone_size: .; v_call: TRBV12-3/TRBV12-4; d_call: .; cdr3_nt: TGTGCCAGCAGTTTGTGGGACCGCGGGGAGACCCAGTACTTC; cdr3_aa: CASSLWDRGETQYF
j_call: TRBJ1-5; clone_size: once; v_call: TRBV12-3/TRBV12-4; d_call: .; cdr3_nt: TGTGCCAGCAGTTTCCTCGGAGCTAGCAATCAGCCCCAGCATTTT; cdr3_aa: CASSFLGASNQPQHF
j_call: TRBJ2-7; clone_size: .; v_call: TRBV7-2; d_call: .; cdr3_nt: TGTGCCAGCAGCTCTATGGGATTTAGTAGTTCCTACGAGCAGTACTTC; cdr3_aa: CASSSMGFSSSYEQYF
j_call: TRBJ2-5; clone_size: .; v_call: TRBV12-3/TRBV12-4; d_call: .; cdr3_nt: TGTGCCAGCAGTTTCGGGGAGTCGCCTCAAGAGACCCAGTACTTC; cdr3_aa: CASSFGESPQETQYF
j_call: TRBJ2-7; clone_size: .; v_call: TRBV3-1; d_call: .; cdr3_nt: TGTGCCAGCAGCCAAGCCGCGGGACTGAACGAGCAGTACTTC; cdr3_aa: CASSQAAGLNEQYF
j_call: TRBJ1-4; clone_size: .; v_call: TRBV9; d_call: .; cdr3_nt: TGTGCCAGCAGCCGAGACCCTTCGAATGAAAAACTGTTTTTT; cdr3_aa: CASSRDPSNEKLFF
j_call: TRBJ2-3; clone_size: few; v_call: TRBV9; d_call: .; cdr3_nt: TGTGCCAGCAGCAGAGCGGGCCAGGCATTAGATACGCAGTATTTT; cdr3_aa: CASSRAGQALDTQYF
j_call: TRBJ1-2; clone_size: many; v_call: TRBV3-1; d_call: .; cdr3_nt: TGTGCCAGCAGCCGCCGGCAGGGCGGTGGCTACACCTTC; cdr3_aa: CASSRRQGGGYTF
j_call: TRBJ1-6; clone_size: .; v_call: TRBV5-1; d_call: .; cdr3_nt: TGCGCCAGCAGCTTGGTGGGCCAGGGGTCTAATTCACCCCTCCACTTT; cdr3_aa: CASSLVGQGSNSPLHF
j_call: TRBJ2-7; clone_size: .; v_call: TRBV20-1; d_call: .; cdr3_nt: TGCAGTGCTAGTAAGCAGGGGCGAACCTACGGGCAGTACTTC; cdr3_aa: CSASKQGRTYGQYF
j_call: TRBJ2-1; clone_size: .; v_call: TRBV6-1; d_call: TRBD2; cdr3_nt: TGTGCCAGCAACACACGGGGGGGGAATGAGCAGTTCTTC; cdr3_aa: CASNTRGGNEQFF
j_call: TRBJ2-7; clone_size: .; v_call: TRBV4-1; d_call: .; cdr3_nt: TGCGCCAGCAGCCAAGAGGCTACTCTCAGGGAGCAGTACTTC; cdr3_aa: CASSQEATLREQYF
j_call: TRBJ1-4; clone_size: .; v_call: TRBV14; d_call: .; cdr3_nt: TGTGCCAGCAGCCAAGTGGTGGGCCCAAGGGGAAAACTGTTTTTT; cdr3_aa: CASSQVVGPRGKLFF
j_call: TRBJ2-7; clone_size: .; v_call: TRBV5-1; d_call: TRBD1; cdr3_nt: TGCGCCAGCAGCCCCCCCGAGACAGGGGGCAACGAGCAGTACTTC; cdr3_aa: CASSPPETGGNEQYF
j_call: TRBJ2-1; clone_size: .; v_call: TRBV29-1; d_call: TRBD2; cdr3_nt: TGCAGCGTTGCGCCGGGACTAGATAAGAATGAGCAGTTCTTC; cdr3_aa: CSVAPGLDKNEQFF
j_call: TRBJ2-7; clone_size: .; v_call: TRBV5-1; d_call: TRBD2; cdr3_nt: TGCGCCAACAGCTCCTTCGGACTAGCGGGAGTTTTGCCGGAAGAGCAGTACTTC; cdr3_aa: CANSSFGLAGVLPEEQYF
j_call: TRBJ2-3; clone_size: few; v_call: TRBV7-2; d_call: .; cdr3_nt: TGTGCCAGCAGCTCGACAGTTGGAGATACGCAGTATTTT; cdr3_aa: CASSSTVGDTQYF
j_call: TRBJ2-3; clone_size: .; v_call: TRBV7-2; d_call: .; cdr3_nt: TGTGCCAGCAGCTTACGGGCGGGATCGGATACGCAGTATTTT; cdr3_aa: CASSLRAGSDTQYF
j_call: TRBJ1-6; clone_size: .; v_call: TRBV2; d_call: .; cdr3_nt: TGTGCCAGCAGTTTATACATGGCCGGCGGGGATTCACCCCTCCACTTT; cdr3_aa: CASSLYMAGGDSPLHF
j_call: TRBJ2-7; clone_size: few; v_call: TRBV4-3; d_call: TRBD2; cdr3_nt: TGCGCCAGCAGCCAAGAGAGGAGGAGCGGGAGGTTCTCCTACGAGCAGTACTTC; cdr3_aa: CASSQERRSGRFSYEQYF
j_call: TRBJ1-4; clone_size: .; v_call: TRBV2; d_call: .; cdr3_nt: TGTGCCAGCAGTGATTCCAGGGGCCATGAAAAACTGTTTTTT; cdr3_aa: CASSDSRGHEKLFF
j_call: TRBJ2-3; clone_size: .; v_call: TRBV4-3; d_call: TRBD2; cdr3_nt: TGCGCCGGCAGCCAAGGACTAGCGGGTACAGATACGCAGTATTTT; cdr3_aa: CAGSQGLAGTDTQYF
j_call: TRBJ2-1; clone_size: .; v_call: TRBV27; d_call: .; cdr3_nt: TGTGCCAGCAGTTTAATCACTAGCCTAGATGAGCAGTTCTTC; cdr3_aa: CASSLITSLDEQFF
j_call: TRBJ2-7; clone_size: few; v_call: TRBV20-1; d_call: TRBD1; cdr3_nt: TGCAGTGCCCAACACCCTAGGACAGGGGGTTCTTACGAGCAGTACTTC; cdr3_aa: CSAQHPRTGGSYEQYF